Below, 3 T cell receptor beta chains from the same sample are listed, as sequenced in a study of neoadjuvant anti-PD-1 for oral cavity cancer. Generated by immunoSEQ multiplex PCR, the TCRdb table keeps only in-frame clones and is missing some. Of 15,000 to 20,000 clones in the sample, less than 80% are singletons; the top ten hold around 2.5%. Sequenced material: PBMCs, taken before nivolumab (anti-PD-1) treatment. These receptors all stem from a person aged 40 to 85 with oral cavity squamous cell carcinoma.

V usage is TRBV7-8 and J usage is TRBJ2-3; tentatively, D is TRBD1 or TRBD2 (5 bases each). The ends were cut back, 7 bases at V and 6 bases at J, with 14 bases in the middle. The CDR3 length is 13 residues. The germline V gene has CDR1 SGHVS and CDR2 FQNEAQ. The CDR3 DNA sequence: TGTGCCAGCACCTCTCGCGAGGGGGATACGCAGTATTTT. Translated: CASTSREGDTQYF.

The V call is TRBV7-9, the J call TRBJ1-2, with 7 bases aligning to TRBD1. The CDR3 has 14 residues. With 0 bases clipped from V and 6 bases from J, the junction kept 4 bases outside the gene matches. Germline CDR1 and CDR2: SEHNR and FQNEAQ (reference sequence). CDR3 loop: CASSLAGGADGYTF. The CDR3 DNA reads TGTGCCAGCAGCTTAGCAGGGGGCGCCGATGGCTACACCTTC.

The rearrangement links TRBV4-1 to TRBJ2-7, with a possible D match to TRBD1 (6 bases). Germline-derived CDR1 and CDR2 are MGHRA and YSYEKL. The CDR3 loop spans 14 amino acids. V was shortened by 1 base and J by 2 bases, with 9 bases between the two germline ends. CDR3 sequence reads: CASSQVAGAYEQYF. The CDR3 DNA is TGCGCCAGCAGCCAAGTGGCAGGGGCCTACGAGCAGTACTTC.